This TCR beta chain was captured in a study of post-analysis software for immune sequencing data. The germline V and J ends were trimmed by 0 bases and 8 bases, with 5 bases remaining between them. Germline V gene data show CDR1 as SGHAT and CDR2 as FQNNGV. The CDR3 extends over 12 amino acids. General study findings and limits: The study found TRBV5-6, TRBV5-1 and TRBV20-1 among four to six TRBV segments more frequent in patients than controls.

With respect to this clonotype: What it binds is unknown.

Prepared TCR beta cDNA libraries contained unique molecular identifiers. MiXCR, run by TCRdb on the PCR reads, gives a single entry per CDR3 protein. The sample has roughly 650,000 distinct CDR3 sequences; around 60% are singletons. The V gene is TRBV11-2, the J gene TRBJ2-1; D is unresolved. Sequenced input: blood. This TCR derives from a girl aged 2-10 years with multiple sclerosis. CDR3 coding DNA: TGTGCCAGCAGCTTAGATTTCGATGAGCAGTTCTTC. Protein: CASSLDFDEQFF. Drawing the rest from reference TRBV11-2 and TRBJ2-1, the complete variable domain is EAGVAQSPRYKIIEKRQSVAFWCNPISGHATLYWYQQILGQGPKLLIQFQNNGVVDDSQLPKDRFSAERLKGVDSTLKIQPAKLEDSAVYLCASSLDFDEQFFGPGTRLTVL.